These T cell receptor beta chains were read from a single sample in a study of T-cell memory formation after mild COVID-19. TCRdb processed the 5' RACE reads anew with MiXCR; each CDR3 protein has one entry. The data show some 190,000 distinct CDR3 sequences, approximately 16% seen once. Sequencing input: PBMCs or a T cell subset sorted from them (not recorded which). These TCRs come from an adult woman who had mild COVID-19 (a few samples of this study predate the infection). Cell type and time point are not known. Each CDR3 is given with its conserved first and last residue. D genes are given only for firm matches. Not every row has a clone size; where given, it reads once, few, many or a size class.

len	abundance	v_gene	j_gene	d_gene	CDR3aa	CDR3nt
14	.	TRBV29-1	TRBJ2-2	.	CSVVGGANTGELFF	TGCAGCGTTGTCGGGGGCGCGAACACCGGGGAGCTGTTTTTT
13	.	TRBV18	TRBJ2-5	.	CASSPINRETQYF	TGTGCCAGCTCACCAATAAACCGGGAGACCCAGTACTTC
17	few	TRBV19	TRBJ2-1	TRBD2	CASRPPGLAGGPGEQFF	TGTGCCAGTAGACCTCCGGGACTAGCGGGAGGGCCTGGTGAGCAGTTCTTC
14	.	TRBV12-3/TRBV12-4	TRBJ2-7	TRBD1	CASSEDRGSYEQYF	TGTGCCAGCAGTGAGGACAGGGGCTCCTACGAGCAGTACTTC
16	few	TRBV24-1	TRBJ2-3	TRBD1	CATRETGQGKTDTQYF	TGTGCCACCAGAGAGACAGGACAGGGGAAAACAGATACGCAGTATTTT
14	many	TRBV5-1	TRBJ2-7	TRBD1	CASSIGDSSYEQYF	TGCGCCAGCAGCATAGGGGACAGTTCCTACGAGCAGTACTTC
15	.	TRBV5-1	TRBJ2-3	.	CASSVQLTDSDTQYF	TGCGCCAGCAGCGTTCAGTTAACAGATTCGGATACGCAGTATTTT
14	few	TRBV18	TRBJ1-1	.	CASSPASRNTEAFF	TGTGCCAGCTCACCAGCCTCTCGGAACACTGAAGCTTTCTTT
13	.	TRBV7-9	TRBJ2-7	.	CASSLRATYEQYF	TGTGCCAGCAGCCTCCGGGCAACCTACGAGCAGTACTTC
14	.	TRBV7-9	TRBJ1-2	.	CASSLGGNRYGYTF	TGTGCCAGCAGCTTAGGGGGGAACCGCTATGGCTACACCTTC
14	.	TRBV18	TRBJ2-1	.	CASSPTRHLNEQFF	TGTGCCAGCTCACCAACTAGACACCTCAATGAGCAGTTCTTC
13	.	TRBV20-1	TRBJ2-3	TRBD2	CSALAGVSDTQYF	TGCAGTGCCTTAGCGGGGGTCTCAGATACGCAGTATTTT
14	few	TRBV27	TRBJ2-3	.	CASNPGSAADTQYF	TGTGCCAGCAACCCGGGCAGTGCCGCAGATACGCAGTATTTT
15	.	TRBV5-1	TRBJ2-3	.	CASSPGNRGTDTQYF	TGCGCCAGCAGCCCCGGGAATCGGGGCACAGATACGCAGTATTTT
13	few	TRBV7-9	TRBJ2-1	TRBD1	CASNLNRGSEQFF	TGTGCCAGCAATTTGAACAGGGGGTCGGAGCAGTTCTTC
14	.	TRBV29-1	TRBJ2-1	.	CSAALRGRYNEQFF	TGCAGCGCCGCGTTAAGGGGGAGGTACAATGAGCAGTTCTTC
17	.	TRBV13	TRBJ2-3	TRBD2	CASSFVGLAGVTDTQYF	TGTGCCAGCAGCTTCGTTGGACTAGCGGGAGTCACAGATACGCAGTATTTT
16	.	TRBV7-2	TRBJ1-1	TRBD1	CASSPGTGLMNTEAFF	TGTGCCAGCAGCCCTGGGACAGGGCTGATGAACACTGAAGCTTTCTTT
14	.	TRBV3-1	TRBJ2-1	.	CASSQDERGNEQFF	TGTGCCAGCAGCCAAGATGAGAGAGGAAATGAGCAGTTCTTC
13	.	TRBV11-2	TRBJ1-2	.	CASSPRDLYGYTF	TGTGCCAGCAGCCCCCGGGACCTCTATGGCTACACCTTC
15	.	TRBV5-1	TRBJ1-2	.	CASSSSGSLGYGYTF	TGCGCCAGCAGCTCCTCCGGCTCTCTTGGATATGGCTACACCTTC
17	many	TRBV4-1	TRBJ1-5	TRBD1	CASSQAPYRGVNQPQHF	TGCGCCAGCAGCCAAGCTCCTTACAGGGGAGTCAATCAGCCCCAGCATTTT
15	.	TRBV30	TRBJ2-7	TRBD2	CAWSVAAGAPYEQYF	TGTGCCTGGAGTGTCGCGGCGGGAGCCCCCTACGAGCAGTACTTC
18	few	TRBV5-8	TRBJ2-1	TRBD2	CASSDSPLAVSSYNEQFF	TGTGCCAGCAGCGACTCCCCACTAGCGGTAAGCTCCTACAATGAGCAGTTCTTC
14	.	TRBV12-3/TRBV12-4	TRBJ2-1	.	CASREFRRTSEQFF	TGTGCCAGCAGGGAATTTAGAAGAACGAGTGAGCAGTTCTTC
15	many	TRBV3-1	TRBJ2-5	.	CASSPGGGDQETQYF	TGTGCCAGCAGCCCCGGGGGCGGGGACCAAGAGACCCAGTACTTC
13	.	TRBV20-1	TRBJ1-2	TRBD1	CSASDRAGYGYTF	TGCAGTGCTTCGGACAGGGCTGGCTATGGCTACACCTTC
15	.	TRBV4-2	TRBJ1-1	.	CASSPAKDSNTEAFF	TGTGCCAGCAGCCCTGCCAAGGACTCGAACACTGAAGCTTTCTTT
15	.	TRBV19	TRBJ2-5	TRBD2	CASSPLALQRETQYF	TGTGCCAGTAGTCCACTAGCGTTACAAAGGGAGACCCAGTACTTC
16	.	TRBV9	TRBJ1-4	TRBD1	CASSLGGRGAPEKLFF	TGTGCCAGCAGCCTGGGAGGCAGGGGGGCGCCGGAAAAACTGTTTTTT
14	many	TRBV6-1	TRBJ2-1	.	CASSSGQWAGRPFF	TGTGCCAGCAGTTCAGGTCAATGGGCAGGGAGGCCGTTCTTC
17	few	TRBV11-3	TRBJ2-1	TRBD2	CASSLEVAGGGHNEQFF	TGTGCCAGCAGCTTAGAGGTTGCGGGGGGTGGCCACAATGAGCAGTTCTTC
13	few	TRBV7-3	TRBJ2-3	.	CASSLGARNTQYF	TGTGCCAGCAGCTTAGGGGCTCGAAATACGCAGTATTTT
13	few	TRBV7-2	TRBJ2-5	.	CASSLGAQETQYF	TGTGCCAGCAGCTTGGGGGCCCAAGAGACCCAGTACTTC
13	.	TRBV6-6	TRBJ2-7	.	CASAGTNIYEQYF	TGTGCCAGCGCCGGGACAAACATCTACGAGCAGTACTTC
9	.	TRBV20-1	TRBJ2-1	.	CTGGDEQFF	TGCACCGGAGGCGATGAGCAGTTCTTC
12	.	TRBV25-1	TRBJ1-3	.	CASLTDGNTIYF	TGTGCCAGTCTGACGGATGGAAACACCATATATTTT
15	few	TRBV5-6	TRBJ1-6	.	CASSLGGGYNSPLHF	TGTGCCAGCAGCTTAGGAGGGGGCTATAATTCACCCCTCCACTTT